This T cell receptor beta chain was profiled in a study of T-cell memory formation after mild COVID-19. Overall study: Clustering of TCRs was largely donor specific.

V gave up 9 bases and J gave up 5 bases; unmatched junction bases: 7. The length of the CDR3 is 14 residues. Germline CDR1 is KGHDR and CDR2 is SFDVKD. The 5'RACE method, run with constant-segment primers, produced TCR alpha and TCR beta cDNA libraries (carrying sample barcodes and UMIs). One entry per CDR3 protein, called by TCRdb with MiXCR from the 5' RACE reads. Here the sample spans just under 150,000 distinct CDR3 sequences, roughly 19% being singletons. This clonotype was picked up a small number of times. What it recognizes is unknown. General study results and limits: Of the contracting clones, CD4+ ones lay mainly in CM and EM, and CD8+ ones in EMRA. The study detected some responding clones in pre-infection memory, suggesting cross-reactive memory joined.

The V call is TRBV24-1, the J call TRBJ2-1, with 9 bases identical to TRBD1. Material for sequencing was PBMCs or a T cell subset sorted from them (not recorded which). The receptor was isolated from an adult woman who had mild COVID-19 (a few samples of this study predate the infection). Cell type and time point are not known. CDR3 region: CATGMGTGNNEQFF. CDR3 DNA: TGTGCCACCGGGATGGGGACAGGGAACAATGAGCAGTTCTTC.